This entry lists 30 T cell receptor beta chains sequenced from one sample in a study of T cell responses to AZD1222 COVID-19 vaccine. Using immunoSEQ multiplex PCR, the repertoire was profiled, and TCRdb retains in-frame clones only, with some absent. This sample has about 110,000 clones, with about 95% found just once. Specimen: peripheral blood, collected 28 days after the second AZD1222 dose. The receptors originated from an adult who received the AZD1222 COVID-19 vaccine.

The chain employs TRBV19 and TRBJ1-1, with TRBD1 identical over 7 bases. This CDR3 contains 13 residues. In germline, CDR1 is LNHDA, CDR2 SQIVND (reference sequence). With V trimmed by 5 bases and J by 4 bases, 4 bases remained unmatched. In DNA form, the CDR3 reads TGTGCCAGTAGTGCAACAGGGGTCACTGAAGCTTTCTTT. This gives the protein CASSATGVTEAFF.

The chain uses TRBV29-1 and TRBJ1-1; D perhaps matches TRBD1 (5 bases). Germline lookup yields CDR1 SQVTM and CDR2 ANQGSEA. The CDR3 sequence is 13 residues long. V was trimmed by 6 bases and J by 0 bases, leaving 11 bases between them. The CDR3 DNA reads as TGCAGCGTCTCGGGGGTCATGAACACTGAAGCTTTCTTT. This gives the protein CSVSGVMNTEAFF.

This clone turned up a few times. The chain couples TRBV11-2 to TRBJ1-2; D not resolved. There are 12 residues in the CDR3. Between the trimmed V and J ends, which lost 0 bases and 4 bases, there was a span of 3 bases. The germline gives CDR1 SGHAT, CDR2 FQNNGV. CDR3 nucleotides: TGTGCCAGCAGCTTAGAATCCTATGGCTACACCTTC. It translates to CASSLESYGYTF.

The V gene is TRBV29-1, the J gene TRBJ2-7; perhaps TRBD1 as D (5 bases). The germline V and J ends were trimmed by 3 bases and 5 bases, with 14 bases remaining between them. Looked up from germline, CDR1 is SQVTM and CDR2 is ANQGSEA. This CDR3 region has 13 residues. The CDR3 spells CSVDPSGKNEQYF. CDR3 in DNA: TGCAGCGTTGATCCATCAGGGAAAAACGAGCAGTACTTC.

The rearrangement uses TRBV5-1 and TRBJ2-1; the D is unclear. Germline V gene data show CDR1 as SGHRS and CDR2 as YFSETQ. This CDR3 region has 15 residues. The V and J ends lost 0 bases and 0 bases respectively, with 7 bases between them. Written as DNA, the CDR3 is TGCGCCAGCAGCTTGGCCACGGGCTCCTACAATGAGCAGTTCTTC. Its translation: CASSLATGSYNEQFF.

The chain employs TRBV3-1 (or the pseudogene TRBV3-2) and TRBJ2-5, with D perhaps TRBD1 or TRBD2 (6 bases each). Germline V gene lookup returns CDR1 LGHDT and CDR2 YNNKEL (reference sequence). Trimming removed 1 base from V and 5 bases from J, with 17 bases in between. This CDR3 is 16 amino acids long. CDR3 residues: CASSQGGAGREETQYF. DNA of the CDR3: TGTGCCAGCAGCCAAGGGGGGGCAGGGCGAGAGGAGACCCAGTACTTC.

The chain couples TRBV19 to TRBJ2-7, with 7 positions matching TRBD1. Germline V gives CDR1 LNHDA, CDR2 SQIVND (reference sequence). The V segment lost 7 bases and the J segment 0 bases; nucleotides outside the gene matches: 6. The CDR3 totals 14 residues. CDR3 region: CASTPAGGSYEQYF. The CDR3 DNA reads TGTGCCAGTACCCCCGCAGGGGGCTCCTACGAGCAGTACTTC.

The chain joins TRBV7-2 to TRBJ2-1, with TRBD2 as a possible D gene (5 bases). Germline V gives CDR1 SGHTA, CDR2 FQGNSA. The CDR3 contains 16 residues. Trimming took 7 bases from V and 5 from J, leaving 21 bases between them. CDR3 loop: CASTPRLRTPNNEQFF. The CDR3 region has the DNA TGTGCCAGCACCCCCCGGTTGCGGACTCCAAACAATGAGCAGTTCTTC.

The V call is TRBV2, the J call TRBJ1-6; TRBD1 is a possible D gene (5 bases). Trimming took 6 bases from V and 7 from J, leaving 16 bases between them. Germline CDR1 SNHLY, CDR2 FYNNEI. This CDR3 has 15 amino acids. CDR3 amino acids: CASSRDFGGNSPLHF. As DNA, the CDR3 is TGTGCCAGCAGCCGGGATTTCGGGGGGAATTCACCCCTCCACTTT.

The chain carries TRBV7-2 and TRBJ2-1; no clear D gene. Germline V CDR1 and CDR2: SGHTA, FQGNSA. CDR3 length equals 13 residues. The V and J ends lost 1 base and 11 bases respectively, with 12 bases between them. In DNA, the CDR3 is TGTGCCAGCAGCTTAGACGAGGCAGGACAGCAGTTCTTC. Protein: CASSLDEAGQQFF.

The chain carries TRBV28 and TRBJ1-4; 7 bases agree with TRBD1. The CDR3 is 13 residues long. V shed 6 bases, J shed 7 bases, and the junction held 5 bases outside the gene matches. Germline loops: CDR1 MDHEN, CDR2 SYDVKM. CDR3 DNA: TGTGCCAGCAGGACAGGGATCCGTGAAAAACTGTTTTTT. Translation gives CASRTGIREKLFF.

The V call is TRBV12-3 or TRBV12-4, the J call TRBJ1-1, with no clear D. CDR3 length equals 13 residues. The V end was cut by 2 bases, the J end by 4 bases, with 8 bases between. CDR3 loop: CASSLQVLTEAFF. CDR3 nucleotide sequence: TGTGCCAGCAGTTTACAGGTACTCACTGAAGCTTTCTTT.

The rearrangement joins TRBV6-5 to TRBJ1-2, with unresolved D. The CDR3 totals 12 residues. Germline V lookup: CDR1 MNHEY, CDR2 SVGAGI. The V end lost 6 bases, the J end lost 4 bases, and 9 bases lay between the germline ends. The CDR3 here is CASRSPLYGYTF. The DNA for the CDR3 is TGTGCCAGCAGGTCCCCGCTCTATGGCTACACCTTC.

J is TRBJ2-6 and V is TRBV9; D may be TRBD2 (6 bases). The germline V and J ends were trimmed by 0 bases and 0 bases, with 16 bases remaining between them. In germline, CDR1 is SGDLS, CDR2 YYNGEE. CDR3 size: 19 residues. In DNA, the CDR3 is TGTGCCAGCAGCGTAGCTACTAGCAAGACCTCCTCTGGGGCCAACGTCCTGACTTTC. This codes for CASSVATSKTSSGANVLTF. The full variable domain, its missing parts supplied by reference TRBV9 and TRBJ2-6, is DSGVTQTPKHLITATGQRVTLRCSPRSGDLSVYWYQQSLDQGLQFLIQYYNGEERAKGNILERFSAQQFPDLHSELNLSSLELGDSALYFCASSVATSKTSSGANVLTFGAGSRLTVL.

Only a few counts were recorded for this clone. The V gene is TRBV3-1 (or the pseudogene TRBV3-2), the J gene TRBJ2-2; 7 bases are shared with TRBD2. After removal of 1 base from V and 3 bases from J, the junction contained 2 bases not matched to a gene. The V gene's germline CDR1 is LGHDT and CDR2 YNNKEL (reference sequence). This CDR3 has 15 residues. CDR3 sequence (DNA): TGTGCCAGCAGCCAAGGGGGGGGATACACCGGGGAGCTGTTTTTT. Its protein is CASSQGGGYTGELFF.

The genes are TRBV5-1 and TRBJ1-1, with no clear D. This CDR3 is built from 15 residues. With 1 base removed from V and 3 bases from J, the gap between germline ends came to 13 bases. Germline-derived CDR1 and CDR2 are SGHRS and YFSETQ. CDR3 sequence reads: CASSLRKAPYTEAFF. The CDR3 region has the DNA TGCGCCAGCAGCTTGCGAAAAGCACCCTACACTGAAGCTTTCTTT.

The V call is TRBV6-5, the J call TRBJ1-5, with a possible D match to TRBD1 (5 bases). V was shortened by 7 bases and J by 3 bases, with 10 bases between the two germline ends. The CDR3 contains 13 residues. Germline assignment: CDR1 MNHEY and CDR2 SVGAGI. The CDR3, as DNA: TGTGCCAGCAACGGGACTCCCAATCAGCCCCAGCATTTT. This codes for CASNGTPNQPQHF.

The rearrangement links TRBV4-2 to TRBJ2-1, with TRBD2 identical over 9 bases. The CDR3 totals 19 residues. V gave up 0 bases and J gave up 7 bases; unmatched junction bases: 16. Germline loops: CDR1 LGHNA, CDR2 YNFKEQ. CDR3 protein: CASSQEGVLLAGHRNEQFF. CDR3 coding DNA: TGTGCCAGCAGCCAAGAAGGCGTCCTACTAGCGGGTCATCGGAATGAGCAGTTCTTC.

The rearrangement uses TRBV13 and TRBJ1-6; TRBD1 agrees at 7 bases. The trim removed 0 bases at V and 8 bases at J, leaving 10 bases unmatched. The germline V gene encodes CDR1 PRHDT and CDR2 FYEKMQ (reference sequence). The CDR3 contains 17 residues. The CDR3 coding sequence is TGTGCCAGCAGCTTAGGCGGAGCTCAGGGGGTACATTCACCCCTCCACTTT. It is translated as CASSLGGAQGVHSPLHF.

CDR3 DNA sequence: TGCGCCAGCAGCTTGGCCGTGGGGGATGGCTACACCTTC. Protein sequence: CASSLAVGDGYTF. The chain links TRBV5-1 to TRBJ1-2, with D possibly being TRBD1 (5 bases). V lost 0 bases and J lost 6, with 9 bases in between. This CDR3 region has 13 residues. The V gene's germline CDR1 is SGHRS and CDR2 YFSETQ. The full variable domain, rest sourced from reference TRBV5-1 and TRBJ1-2, is KAGVTQTPRYLIKTRGQQVTLSCSPISGHRSVSWYQQTPGQGLQFLFEYFSETQRNKGNFPGRFSGRQFSNSRSEMNVSTLELGDSALYLCASSLAVGDGYTFGSGTRLTVV.

The gene calls are TRBV3-1 (or the pseudogene TRBV3-2) and TRBJ1-5; no clear D. The germline CDR1 and CDR2 sequences are LGHDT and YNNKEL (reference sequence). The CDR3 length is 13 residues. The germline V and J ends were trimmed by 1 base and 6 bases, with 7 bases remaining between them. CDR3 nucleotides: TGTGCCAGCAGCCAAGGTAAGGGTCAGCCCCAGCATTTT. As protein: CASSQGKGQPQHF.

The chain employs TRBV27 and TRBJ2-7; no clear D. The CDR3 spans 13 residues. V lost 4 bases and J 7 bases, leaving 14 bases between the germline ends. CDR1 and CDR2 (germline): MNHEY, SMNVEV (reference sequence). The CDR3 loop is CASSSGSSYEQYF. The CDR3 region has the DNA TGTGCCAGCAGTTCTGGCAGTAGCTATGAGCAGTACTTC.

This chain uses TRBV6-5 with TRBJ1-3; no clear D. CDR1 is MNHEY and CDR2 is SVGAGI in the germline V gene. Between the trimmed V and J ends, which lost 6 bases and 0 bases, there was a span of 9 bases. The CDR3 is 14 amino acids. The CDR3 spells CASSPRFSGNTIYF. The CDR3 DNA reads TGTGCCAGCAGCCCCAGGTTCTCTGGAAACACCATATATTTT.

Only one count was recorded for this clone. The chain recombines TRBV7-2 with TRBJ2-7; 12 bases are a match to TRBD2. Trimming cost V 3 bases and J 0 bases; bases outside gene matches: 9. Germline CDR1 and CDR2: SGHTA and FQGNSA. The CDR3 spans 18 residues. The CDR3: CASSFLLAGGPRSYEQYF. CDR3 DNA: TGTGCCAGCAGCTTCTTACTAGCGGGAGGCCCCCGCTCCTACGAGCAGTACTTC.

The genes are TRBV6-5 and TRBJ1-1; perhaps TRBD1 as D (5 bases). This CDR3 comprises 14 residues. Germline V gene data show CDR1 as MNHEY and CDR2 as SVGAGI. V lost 0 bases, J lost 4 bases, and 9 bases lay in between. Here the CDR3 DNA reads TGTGCCAGCAGTTACTCACAGGTACCCACTGAAGCTTTCTTT. It encodes CASSYSQVPTEAFF.

The chain uses TRBV15 and TRBJ1-4; 9 positions agree with TRBD1. The V gene's germline CDR1 is LNHNV and CDR2 YYDKDF (reference sequence). The CDR3 has 15 amino acids. With 8 bases clipped from V and 8 bases from J, the junction kept 12 bases outside the gene matches. For the CDR3, the DNA is TGTGCCACCGTTTTGACCGGGACAGGGCACGAAAAACTGTTTTTT. Protein: CATVLTGTGHEKLFF.

The V gene is TRBV14, the J gene TRBJ2-1; D not certain. Between the trimmed V and J ends, which lost 4 bases and 5 bases, there was a span of 15 bases. The CDR3 has 15 residues. The germline gives CDR1 SGHDN, CDR2 FVKESK. CDR3 protein: CASSRLMGNNNEQFF. CDR3 DNA: TGTGCCAGCAGCCGTTTAATGGGTAACAACAATGAGCAGTTCTTC.

The J gene is TRBJ1-3, the V gene TRBV27; maybe TRBD1 (6 bases). This CDR3 has 17 residues. V lost 4 bases and J 2 bases, leaving 18 bases between the germline ends. CDR1 and CDR2 from the germline V gene are MNHEY and SMNVEV (reference sequence). CDR3 region: CASSSGPQGGPGNTIYF. As DNA, the CDR3 is TGTGCCAGCAGTTCCGGCCCACAGGGAGGGCCTGGAAACACCATATATTTT.

This chain links TRBV6-2 or TRBV6-3 with TRBJ2-5; D gene ambiguous. Between the trimmed V and J ends, which lost 2 bases and 5 bases, there was a span of 12 bases. Germline V gives CDR1 MNHEY, CDR2 SVGEGT. The CDR3 has 14 residues. CDR3 DNA: TGTGCCAGCAGTTACGCGTTGAGAGCGGAGACCCAGTACTTC. Its protein product is CASSYALRAETQYF.

The chain links TRBV5-1 to TRBJ2-7; 10 bases agree with TRBD2. The ends lost 4 bases at V and 1 base at J; junction bases unmatched: 2. The CDR3 extends over 14 amino acids. Looked up from germline, CDR1 is SGHRS and CDR2 is YFSETQ. For the CDR3, the DNA is TGCGCCAGCAGCCCTAGCGGGAGTTCCTACGAGCAGTACTTC. It yields the protein CASSPSGSSYEQYF.